The present TCR beta chain was sequenced within a study of post-analysis software for immune sequencing data (dated by TCRdb to the mid-2010s). Turning to the overall study: Recorded disease courses included relapsing-remitting, secondary progressive and progressive-relapsing multiple sclerosis, with some patients lacking subtype annotation. A subset of samples was prepared in parallel using single-end sample barcoding, then pooled and co-amplified after Illumina adapter ligation. Patient repertoires were compared against roughly 12 previously published healthy control repertoires from donors aged roughly 6 to 25 years.

To demonstrate the VDJtools post-analysis software, the study profiled TCR beta repertoires from the peripheral blood of 10 to 15 young patients with multiple sclerosis. Multiple sclerosis patients were children and adolescents aged about 6 to 16 years. The CDR3 covers 14 residues, taking in both the cysteine and the phenylalanine. Only the CDR3 part of the read is kept: 42 bases, read in frame from the first base. The germline V gene provides CDR1 SQVTM and CDR2 ANQGSEA. At the junction V is shortened by 2 bases and J by 8 bases, with 18 bases in between. In regard to this clonotype: Its antigen is still unknown. Base qualities are not recorded, but no much larger clone differs from it by a single base.

What the study reported, not specific to this receptor: Four to six TRBV segments, including TRBV5-6, TRBV5-1 and TRBV20-1, were significantly more frequent in patients than controls. When samples were clustered directly using the F measure, samples prepared in the same batch co-clustered strongly, which prompted a batch-effect correction. Significantly lower normalized Chao1 diversity was found in multiple sclerosis patients than in controls, suggesting substantial peripheral T-cell clonal expansion. The multiple sclerosis patient group was slightly younger than the control group.

Library preparation employed PCR. The data were produced on an Illumina HiSeq 2500. To reduce PCR and sequencing biases, unique molecular identifiers were incorporated into the TCR beta cDNA libraries. Roughly 0.5 million cDNA molecules were obtained per 1 to 10 million input T cells, so each molecule approximated one T cell. Patient libraries were prepared and sequenced with the same protocol used for the earlier healthy control dataset. Samples belonging to the same batch were prepared together, multiplexed and sequenced on a shared HiSeq lane. For the original study's pipeline: MIGEC handled the raw barcoded reads, throwing out single-read molecular identifier groups before consensus assembly and CDR3 extraction. Clonotype tables were post-analysed with VDJtools, and diversity was normalized by down-sampling all datasets to the smallest sample size. To correct batch-related cross-sample contamination, repertoire overlap clustering matched CDR3 amino acid sequences but not nucleotide sequences. The raw public reads went through TCRdb reprocessing: fastp at Q25, MiXCR clone calling, in-frame beta chains kept. Duplicate CDR3 protein sequences are folded into a single record with the most common DNA and genes. These V and J calls are TCRdb output, not the study's own analysis. The sample includes about 770,000 distinct CDR3 sequences, with roughly 46% observed a single time. Approximately 4.4% of the sample is taken by the ten largest.

Sequencing input: blood. The chain joins TRBV29-1 to TRBJ1-2; the D gene remains uncertain. This sequence originates from a girl aged 10 to 17 with multiple sclerosis. The DNA is TGCAGCGTTGAACCCCGAGAGTTAGGTCGCGGCTACACCTTC. Its coded protein is CSVEPRELGRGYTF. With the rest looked up from the reference TRBV29-1 and TRBJ1-2 genes rather than sequenced, the full variable domain is SAVISQKPSRDICQRGTSLTIQCQVDSQVTMMFWYRQQPGQSLTLIATANQGSEATYESGFVIDKFPISRPNLTFSTLTVSNMSPEDSSIYLCSVEPRELGRGYTFGSGTRLTVV.